One sample yielded the 8 T cell receptor beta chains listed below, sequenced in a study of blood T cell repertoires in COVID-19. Measured with immunoSEQ multiplex PCR; TCRdb has only the in-frame clones, and not every one. The sample lists around 260,000 clones, 75% to 90% occurring once. Sequenced material: peripheral blood. These TCRs come from a woman aged 30 to 39 with active or convalescent COVID-19.

The chain carries TRBV5-4 and TRBJ2-2; D may correspond to TRBD1 or TRBD2 (5 bases each). Trimming removed 4 bases from V and 1 base from J, with 17 bases in between. The CDR3 extends over 17 amino acids. Germline V gene data show CDR1 as SGHNT and CDR2 as YYREEE (reference sequence). The CDR3 nucleotides are TGTGCCAGCAGCCTGGGACCCAATCAGGGGAACACCGGGGAGCTGTTTTTT. This gives the protein CASSLGPNQGNTGELFF.

This clone was detected a few times. The chain recombines TRBV28 with TRBJ1-4; 10 bases are a match to TRBD1. Trimming cost V 5 bases and J 7 bases; bases outside gene matches: 7. Germline lookup yields CDR1 MDHEN and CDR2 SYDVKM. The CDR3 spans 15 residues. CDR3 bases: TGTGCCAGCAGTCCGAGGACAGGGGGGGGTGAAAAACTGTTTTTT. It encodes CASSPRTGGGEKLFF.

This chain connects TRBV5-4 to TRBJ2-3, with TRBD2 matching over 12 bases. This CDR3 has 16 residues. The germline V gene encodes CDR1 SGHNT and CDR2 YYREEE (reference sequence). The V gene end was trimmed by 4 bases and the J gene end by 5 bases; junction bases not matched to a gene: 8. As DNA, the CDR3 is TGTGCCAGCAGCAGCTCTAGCGGGGGGGCTGGAGATACGCAGTATTTT. Encoded protein: CASSSSSGGAGDTQYF.

The CDR3 loop reads CASSMDRGAFF. DNA of the CDR3: TGTGCCAGCAGTATGGACAGAGGGGCTTTCTTT. The chain has TRBV2 and TRBJ1-1; maybe TRBD1 (6 bases). This CDR3 comprises 11 residues. Germline V lookup: CDR1 SNHLY, CDR2 FYNNEI. V was shortened by 5 bases and J by 11 bases, with 12 bases between the two germline ends.

This clone was found once. The chain joins TRBV4-3 to TRBJ1-2, with 11 bases matching TRBD1. V shed 5 bases, J shed 5 bases, and the junction held 7 bases outside the gene matches. The CDR3 is 15 residues long. Per the germline V gene, CDR1 is LGHNA and CDR2 is YSLEER. The CDR3 region is CASSVSGTGGYGYTF. Here the CDR3 DNA reads TGCGCCAGCAGCGTCTCCGGGACAGGGGGTTATGGCTACACCTTC.

This chain uses TRBV11-2 with TRBJ1-2; 7 bases map to TRBD1. V trimming: 6 bases; J trimming: 7 bases; junction bases outside the gene matches: 8. Germline V lookup: CDR1 SGHAT, CDR2 FQNNGV. This CDR3 has 13 residues. CDR3 in amino acids: CASSFDRAGGYTF. The CDR3 DNA sequence: TGTGCCAGCAGTTTTGACAGGGCGGGTGGCTACACCTTC.

This clone was detected only once. The rearrangement links TRBV30 to TRBJ2-1; D is uncertain. Germline CDR1 GTSNPN, CDR2 SVGIG (reference sequence). The CDR3 has 12 residues. V lost 0 bases and J lost 4, with 4 bases in between. The CDR3: CAWSVPYNEQFF. CDR3 nucleotides: TGTGCCTGGAGTGTCCCGTACAATGAGCAGTTCTTC.

The chain links TRBV29-1 to TRBJ2-1, with a possible D match to TRBD2 (6 bases). CDR1 and CDR2 (germline): SQVTM, ANQGSEA. V lost 6 bases, J lost 6 bases, and 15 bases lay in between. This CDR3 spans 13 amino acids. CDR3 DNA sequence: TGCAGCGTCCTCACCGGGAGCCGCAATGAGCAGTTCTTC. Translation gives CSVLTGSRNEQFF.